The rows below give T cell receptor beta chains drawn from one sample of a study of human T cells and chemical hapten exposure. One entry per CDR3 protein, called by TCRdb with MiXCR from the RACE reads. The top ten clones hold approximately 0.99% of a sample with about 90,000 distinct CDR3 sequences, under 13% of them seen once. Material: whole blood, obtained in connection with sensitization to the hapten diphenylcyclopropenone (DPC). The receptors shown here come from a woman aged 30 to 39 with alopecia areata. Some clones in this sample may be carry-over from other donors' samples. The CDR3 runs from the conserved cysteine through the conserved F or W. Each record gives: V gene, D gene, J gene, clone size, CDR3 DNA, CDR3 protein. D genes are given only for firm matches. The size entry is marked missing in some rows and otherwise reads once, few, many or a size class.

>TRBV28|.|TRBJ1-6|few
TGTGCCAGCAGTTTGGATCTGGGGCTATCCCCGCCCCTCCACTTT
CASSLDLGLSPPLHF
>TRBV12-3/TRBV12-4|TRBD2|TRBJ2-2|many
TGTGCCAGCAGTTTTCGGGAGGGGAACACCGGGGAGCTGTTTTTT
CASSFREGNTGELFF
>TRBV6-1|.|TRBJ2-7|many
TGTGCCACCCGGGGTACCTACGAGCAGTACTTC
CATRGTYEQYF
>TRBV20-1|.|TRBJ1-2|many
TGCAGTGCTAGAGATCGAAGCCGGGGGCACTATGGCTACACCTTC
CSARDRSRGHYGYTF
>TRBV7-2|TRBD1|TRBJ1-5|many
TGTGCCAGCAGCTTCAAAGGACAGGGCGGTCAGCCCCAGCATTTT
CASSFKGQGGQPQHF
>TRBV11-1|.|TRBJ2-2|few
TGTGCCAGCAGCCTCCTAACCAGGGGTGCGGGGGAGCTGTTTTTT
CASSLLTRGAGELFF
>TRBV6-5|.|TRBJ2-1|.
TGTGCCAGCAGTTACAGCCTTTACAATGAGCAGTTCTTC
CASSYSLYNEQFF
>TRBV6-2/TRBV6-3|.|TRBJ1-5|.
TGTGCCAGCGCCCCCCTGGGGGTTCAGCCCCAGCATTTT
CASAPLGVQPQHF
>TRBV29-1|TRBD1|TRBJ1-3|.
TGCAGCGTTGAATTAGGAACTGCCCAGGGGGACACCATATATTTT
CSVELGTAQGDTIYF
>TRBV12-5|.|TRBJ2-5|.
TGTGCTAGTGGTTTAGGTGTACAAGAGACCCAGTACTTC
CASGLGVQETQYF
>TRBV7-6|TRBD2|TRBJ2-5|many
TGTGCCAGCAGCCCGCGCCCATCTAGCGGCCAAGAGACCCAGTACTTC
CASSPRPSSGQETQYF
>TRBV6-2/TRBV6-3|.|TRBJ2-4|many
TGTGCCAGTAAGGTTACAGGGCCAGAGTACATTCAGTACTTC
CASKVTGPEYIQYF
>TRBV5-1|.|TRBJ1-1|many
TGCGCCAGCAGCTTGGCCCAGGCTTATCTGGGCACTGAAGCTTTCTTT
CASSLAQAYLGTEAFF
>TRBV6-5|.|TRBJ2-3|many
TGTGCCAGCAGTCCGCTGTGTACGCAGTATTTT
CASSPLCTQYF
>TRBV10-2|.|TRBJ2-3|.
TGCGCCAGCAGTGAGATACTAGCCCGGGATACGCAGTATTTT
CASSEILARDTQYF
>TRBV6-1|TRBD2|TRBJ2-3|few
TGTGCCAGCAGTGAATTTGGACTAGCTGATACGCAGTATTTT
CASSEFGLADTQYF
>TRBV28|.|TRBJ2-1|.
TGTGCCAGCAGTTTAATCGGGACATACAATGAGCAGTTCTTC
CASSLIGTYNEQFF
>TRBV6-5|.|TRBJ1-6|few
TGTGCCAGCAGTTACTCCCGGGGGACCATAAATTCACCCCTCCACTTT
CASSYSRGTINSPLHF
>TRBV7-3|.|TRBJ1-1|many
TGTGCCAGCAGCTTAAACAGAAACACTGAAGCTTTCTTT
CASSLNRNTEAFF
>TRBV18|.|TRBJ1-1|many
TGTGCCAGCTCACCACTGGACAAGGGGACTGAAGCTTTCTTT
CASSPLDKGTEAFF
>TRBV20-1|.|TRBJ1-1|many
TGCAGTGCTCGAGGGGAGCAGGACACTGAAGCTTTCTTT
CSARGEQDTEAFF
>TRBV6-6|TRBD2|TRBJ2-1|.
TGTGCCAGCAGTCGACCTAGCGGGAGCTCCTACAATGAGCAGTTCTTC
CASSRPSGSSYNEQFF
>TRBV5-8|.|TRBJ1-5|many
TGTGCCAGCAGCTCGGCTGTCGGGGGGCTGGGGGACATTTATAGCAATCAGCCCCAGCATTTT
CASSSAVGGLGDIYSNQPQHF
>TRBV3-1|TRBD2|TRBJ2-2|.
TGTGCCAGCAGAGTTGGAGTAGCGGGTAGCACCGGGGAGCTGTTTTTT
CASRVGVAGSTGELFF
>TRBV5-5|.|TRBJ1-1|.
TGTGCCAGCAGCCCGGTTGGGGTAGTATCCCCGCTCAGCGGTAACACTGAAGCTTTCTTT
CASSPVGVVSPLSGNTEAFF
>TRBV2|.|TRBJ1-1|many
TGTGCCAGCAAGCGGGGGATGGAGGACACTGAAGCTTTCTTT
CASKRGMEDTEAFF
>TRBV12-3/TRBV12-4|TRBD1|TRBJ1-5|many
TGTGCCAGCAGACGGACAGGGGGCCGTAGTCAGCCCCAGCATTTT
CASRRTGGRSQPQHF
>TRBV11-2|TRBD2|TRBJ2-3|few
TGTGCCAGCAGCTTAGTGGCTAGCGGGTCTAGCACAGATACGCAGTATTTT
CASSLVASGSSTDTQYF
>TRBV2|.|TRBJ1-1|.
TGTGCCACGGGCGGTAACACTGAAGCTTTCTTT
CATGGNTEAFF